What follows are 10 T cell receptor beta chains derived from one specimen sequenced in a study of blood T cells in healthy people across ages. Next came a second PCR, run for roughly 6 to 11 cycles, which used a sample-barcoded 5' primer along with a J-beta primer mix. TCRdb reprocessed the 5' RACE reads via MiXCR and lists one record per CDR3 protein. The table lists about 680,000 distinct CDR3 sequences, approximately 49% of them singletons. The material sequenced was blood. The receptors here all came from a woman aged 55-69 years in good health.

The chain joins TRBV2 to TRBJ2-5; a weak D match, TRBD1 (6 bases). Germline loops: CDR1 SNHLY, CDR2 FYNNEI. V dropped 4 bases and J dropped 5 bases, with 8 bases sitting between them. The CDR3 is 12 amino acids. In DNA, the CDR3 is TGTGCCAGCAGTGGGCAGGGGGAGACCCAGTACTTC. Amino acid sequence: CASSGQGETQYF.

This clonotype has a count of ten or more. This may arise from a read error, as a much more abundant clone is one base away. V usage is TRBV7-2 and J usage is TRBJ2-7; D possibly uses TRBD1 or TRBD2 (5 bases each). The V end lost 5 bases, the J end lost 7 bases, and 18 bases lay between the germline ends. CDR1 is SGHTA and CDR2 is FQGNSA in the germline V gene. The CDR3 has 14 amino acids. CDR3 coding DNA: TGTGCCAGCAGCGTAGAAGGGACCGGCGAGGAGCAGTACTTC. Protein sequence: CASSVEGTGEEQYF.

V and J are TRBV3-1 and TRBJ2-3, with 7 bases lining up with TRBD2. The V gene end was trimmed by 1 base and the J gene end by 7 bases; junction bases not matched to a gene: 8. This CDR3 spans 15 amino acids. In germline, CDR1 is LGHDT, CDR2 YNNKEL (reference sequence). The CDR3, as DNA: TGTGCCAGCAGCCAAGGGGACTACCCTGGAAATACGCAGTATTTT. Amino acids: CASSQGDYPGNTQYF.

The sample holds a few counts of this clonotype. The gene calls are TRBV7-3 and TRBJ1-2; 12 bases agree with TRBD1. There are 16 residues in the CDR3. The J segment lost 7 bases and the V segment lost 2 bases, leaving 8 bases of the junction unmatched. The germline gives CDR1 SGHTA, CDR2 FQGTGA. The CDR3 nucleotides are TGTGCCAGCAGCTTACGAGCGATGGGACAGGGGGCTGGCTACACCTTC. Translating gives CASSLRAMGQGAGYTF.

This rearrangement joins TRBV5-1 to TRBJ2-5; 15 bases map to TRBD2. Germline trimming cut 4 bases from V and 11 bases from J; bases unmatched to any gene: 12. This CDR3 comprises 16 residues. In germline, CDR1 is SGHRS, CDR2 YFSETQ. The CDR3 reads CASSDGLAGGREEQYF. CDR3 in DNA: TGCGCCAGCAGCGACGGACTAGCGGGGGGGCGTGAGGAGCAGTACTTC.

The chain carries TRBV11-3 and TRBJ2-1, with a possible D match to TRBD1 (5 bases). Germline lookup yields CDR1 SGHNT and CDR2 YENEEA. Trimming cost V 0 bases and J 4 bases, with 16 bases left between them. The CDR3 sequence is 17 residues long. In DNA, the CDR3 is TGTGCCAGCAGCTTAGATTCATTGGGGCTCCCTTACAATGAGCAGTTCTTC. Its protein is CASSLDSLGLPYNEQFF.

J is TRBJ2-5 and V is TRBV7-2, with D maybe TRBD2 (5 bases). This CDR3 region has 14 residues. Per the germline V gene, CDR1 is SGHTA and CDR2 is FQGNSA. The V end was cut by 6 bases, the J end by 4 bases, with 15 bases between. The CDR3 DNA reads TGTGCCAGCAGACCTACTAGAGGCGGAGAGACCCAGTACTTC. Translating gives CASRPTRGGETQYF.

The chain links TRBV3-1 to TRBJ2-1; weak D call: TRBD2 (5 bases). V was shortened by 3 bases and J by 4 bases, with 13 bases between the two germline ends. This CDR3 contains 15 residues. CDR1 LGHDT and CDR2 YNNKEL come from the germline V gene (reference sequence). CDR3 nucleotides: TGTGCCAGCAGCCATCGCGGACGGGGTTACAATGAGCAGTTCTTC. It translates to CASSHRGRGYNEQFF.

The chain uses TRBV28 and TRBJ1-2; 9 positions agree with TRBD1. Germline V CDR1 and CDR2: MDHEN, SYDVKM. This CDR3 has 16 residues. V gave up 3 bases and J gave up 8 bases; unmatched junction bases: 13. CDR3 loop: CASSFGGTGLNLGYTF. Here the CDR3 DNA reads TGTGCCAGCAGTTTCGGGGGGACAGGGTTGAATCTGGGCTACACCTTC.

In this sample, this clonotype turned up many times. The chain couples TRBV7-2 to TRBJ1-6, with a possible D match to TRBD1 (5 bases). Germline V CDR1 and CDR2: SGHTA, FQGNSA. This CDR3 region has 13 residues. The V and J ends lost 0 bases and 8 bases respectively, with 5 bases between them. The CDR3 DNA reads TGTGCCAGCAGCTTAGCGGGGGATTCACCCCTCCACTTT. Residues: CASSLAGDSPLHF.